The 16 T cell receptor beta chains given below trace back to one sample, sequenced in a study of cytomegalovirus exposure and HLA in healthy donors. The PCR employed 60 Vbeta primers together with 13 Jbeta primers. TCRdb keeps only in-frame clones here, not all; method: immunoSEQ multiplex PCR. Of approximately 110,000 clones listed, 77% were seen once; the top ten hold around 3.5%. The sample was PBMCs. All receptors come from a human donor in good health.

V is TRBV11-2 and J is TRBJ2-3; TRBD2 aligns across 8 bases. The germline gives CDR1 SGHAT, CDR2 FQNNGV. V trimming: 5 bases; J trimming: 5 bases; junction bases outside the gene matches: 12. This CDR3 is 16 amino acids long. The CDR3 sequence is CASSPWLAGSRDTQYF. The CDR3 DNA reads TGTGCCAGCAGCCCTTGGCTAGCGGGTAGCCGAGATACGCAGTATTTT.

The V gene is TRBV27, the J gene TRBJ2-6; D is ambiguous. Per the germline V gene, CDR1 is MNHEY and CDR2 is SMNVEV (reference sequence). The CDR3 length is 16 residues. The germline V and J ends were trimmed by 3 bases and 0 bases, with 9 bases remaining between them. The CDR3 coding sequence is TGTGCCAGCAGTTTTTTGGCCAGCTCTGGGGCCAACGTCCTGACTTTC. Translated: CASSFLASSGANVLTF.

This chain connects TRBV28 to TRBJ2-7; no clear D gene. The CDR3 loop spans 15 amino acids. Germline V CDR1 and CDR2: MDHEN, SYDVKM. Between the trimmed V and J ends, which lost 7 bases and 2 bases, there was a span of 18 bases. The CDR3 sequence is CASKAGRLPTYEQYF. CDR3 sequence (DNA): TGTGCCAGCAAGGCCGGCAGGCTCCCCACCTACGAGCAGTACTTC.

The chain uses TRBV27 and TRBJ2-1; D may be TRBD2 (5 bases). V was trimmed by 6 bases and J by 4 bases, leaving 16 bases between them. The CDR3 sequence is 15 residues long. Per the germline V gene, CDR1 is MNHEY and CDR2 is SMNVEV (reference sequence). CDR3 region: CASSRTSASYNEQFF. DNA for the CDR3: TGTGCCAGCAGCCGGACTTCCGCGTCTTACAATGAGCAGTTCTTC.

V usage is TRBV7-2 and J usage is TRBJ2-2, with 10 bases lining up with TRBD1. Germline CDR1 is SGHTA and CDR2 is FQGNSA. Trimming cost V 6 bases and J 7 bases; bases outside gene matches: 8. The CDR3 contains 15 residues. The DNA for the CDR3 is TGTGCCAGCAGACTGACAGGGGGCAAAATCGGGGAGCTGTTTTTT. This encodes CASRLTGGKIGELFF.

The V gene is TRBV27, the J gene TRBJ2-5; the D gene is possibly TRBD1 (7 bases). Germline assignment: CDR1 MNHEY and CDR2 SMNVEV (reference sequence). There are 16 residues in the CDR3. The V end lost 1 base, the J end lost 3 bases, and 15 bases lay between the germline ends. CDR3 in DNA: TGTGCCAGCAGTTTATACGGCGGCAGGGGGGAAGAGACCCAGTACTTC. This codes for CASSLYGGRGEETQYF.

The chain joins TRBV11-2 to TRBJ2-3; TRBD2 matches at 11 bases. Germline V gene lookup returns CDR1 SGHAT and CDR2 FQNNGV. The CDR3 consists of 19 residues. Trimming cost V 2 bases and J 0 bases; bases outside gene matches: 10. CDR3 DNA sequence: TGTGCCAGCAGCTTACCCCCCCCCTCTAGCGGGAGGAGCACAGATACGCAGTATTTT. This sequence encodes CASSLPPPSSGRSTDTQYF.

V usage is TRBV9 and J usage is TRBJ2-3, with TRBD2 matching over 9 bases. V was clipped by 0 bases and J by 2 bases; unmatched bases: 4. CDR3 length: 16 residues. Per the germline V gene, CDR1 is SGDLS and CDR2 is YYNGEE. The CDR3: CASSVGASGTTDTQYF. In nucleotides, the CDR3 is TGTGCCAGCAGCGTAGGGGCTAGCGGGACCACAGATACGCAGTATTTT. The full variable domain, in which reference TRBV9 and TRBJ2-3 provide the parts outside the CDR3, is DSGVTQTPKHLITATGQRVTLRCSPRSGDLSVYWYQQSLDQGLQFLIQYYNGEERAKGNILERFSAQQFPDLHSELNLSSLELGDSALYFCASSVGASGTTDTQYFGPGTRLTVL.

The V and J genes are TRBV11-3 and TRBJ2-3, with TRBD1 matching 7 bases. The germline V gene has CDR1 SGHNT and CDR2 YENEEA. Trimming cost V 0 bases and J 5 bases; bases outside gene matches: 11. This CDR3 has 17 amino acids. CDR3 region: CASSLDPPAAGGDTQYF. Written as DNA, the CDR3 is TGTGCCAGCAGCTTAGATCCCCCTGCGGCAGGGGGAGATACGCAGTATTTT.

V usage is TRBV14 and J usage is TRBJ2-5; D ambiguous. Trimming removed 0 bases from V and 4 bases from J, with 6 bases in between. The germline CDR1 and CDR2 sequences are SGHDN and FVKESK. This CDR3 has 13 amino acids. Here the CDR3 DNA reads TGTGCCAGCAGCCAAGAACTTCTAGAGACCCAGTACTTC. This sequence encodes CASSQELLETQYF.

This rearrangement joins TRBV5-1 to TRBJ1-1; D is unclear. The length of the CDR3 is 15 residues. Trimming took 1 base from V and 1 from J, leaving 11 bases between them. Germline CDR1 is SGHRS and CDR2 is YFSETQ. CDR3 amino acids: CASSLQVLGNTEAFF. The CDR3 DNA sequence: TGCGCCAGCAGCTTGCAGGTCCTGGGGAACACTGAAGCTTTCTTT.

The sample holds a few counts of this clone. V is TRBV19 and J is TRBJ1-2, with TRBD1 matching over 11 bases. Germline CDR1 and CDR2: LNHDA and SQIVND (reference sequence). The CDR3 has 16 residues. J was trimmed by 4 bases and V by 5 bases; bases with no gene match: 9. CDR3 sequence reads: CASSSDRDRGGYGYTF. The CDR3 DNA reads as TGTGCCAGTAGTTCCGACCGGGACAGGGGGGGCTATGGCTACACCTTC.

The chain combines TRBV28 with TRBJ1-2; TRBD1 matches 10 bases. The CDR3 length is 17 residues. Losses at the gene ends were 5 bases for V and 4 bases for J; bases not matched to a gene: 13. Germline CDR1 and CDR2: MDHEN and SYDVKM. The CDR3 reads CASSPPGQGSGSYGYTF. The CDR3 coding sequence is TGTGCCAGCAGTCCACCGGGACAGGGGAGTGGAAGCTATGGCTACACCTTC.

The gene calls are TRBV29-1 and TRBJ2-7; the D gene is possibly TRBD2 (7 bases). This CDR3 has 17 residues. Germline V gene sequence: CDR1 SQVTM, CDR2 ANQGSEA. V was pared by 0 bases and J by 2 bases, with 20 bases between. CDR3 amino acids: CSVEDLQEGGGAYEQYF. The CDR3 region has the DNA TGCAGCGTTGAAGATCTTCAGGAGGGGGGGGGTGCCTACGAGCAGTACTTC.

CDR3 in amino acids: CASSQTTSGLTGQYF. In DNA form, the CDR3 reads TGTGCCAGCAGTCAGACGACTAGCGGCTTAACGGGGCAGTACTTC. The V gene is TRBV2, the J gene TRBJ2-7, with 9 bases aligning to TRBD2. This CDR3 is built from 15 residues. Trimming at V came to 5 bases and at J to 9 bases, leaving 14 bases not matched to a gene. Germline lookup yields CDR1 SNHLY and CDR2 FYNNEI.

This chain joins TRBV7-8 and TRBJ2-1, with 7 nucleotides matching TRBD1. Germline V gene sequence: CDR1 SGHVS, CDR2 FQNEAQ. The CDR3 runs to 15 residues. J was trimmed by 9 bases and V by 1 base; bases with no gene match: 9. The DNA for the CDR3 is TGTGCCAGCAGCTTAGGGGTAAACAGGGGCAGTGAGCAGTTCTTC. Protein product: CASSLGVNRGSEQFF.